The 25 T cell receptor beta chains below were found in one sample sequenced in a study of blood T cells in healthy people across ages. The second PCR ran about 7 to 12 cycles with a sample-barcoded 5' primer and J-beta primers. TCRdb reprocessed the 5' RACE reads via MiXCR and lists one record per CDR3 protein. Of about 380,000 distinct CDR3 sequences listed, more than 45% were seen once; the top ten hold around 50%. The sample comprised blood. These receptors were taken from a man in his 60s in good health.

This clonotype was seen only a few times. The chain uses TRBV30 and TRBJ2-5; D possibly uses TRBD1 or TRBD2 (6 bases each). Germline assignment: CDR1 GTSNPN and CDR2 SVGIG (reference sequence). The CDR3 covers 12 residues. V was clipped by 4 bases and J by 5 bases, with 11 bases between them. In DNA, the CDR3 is TGTGCCTGGACTGGGGGGCGGGAGACCCAGTACTTC. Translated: CAWTGGRETQYF.

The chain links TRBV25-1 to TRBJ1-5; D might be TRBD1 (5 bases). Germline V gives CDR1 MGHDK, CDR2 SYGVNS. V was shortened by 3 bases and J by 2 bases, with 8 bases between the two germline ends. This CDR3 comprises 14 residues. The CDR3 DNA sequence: TGTGCCAGCAGTGAGGGGGGAGGCAATCAGCCCCAGCATTTT. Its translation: CASSEGGGNQPQHF.

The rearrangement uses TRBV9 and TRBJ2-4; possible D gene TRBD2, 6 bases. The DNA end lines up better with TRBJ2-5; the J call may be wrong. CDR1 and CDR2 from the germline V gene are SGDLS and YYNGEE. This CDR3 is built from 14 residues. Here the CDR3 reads CASTPETSEETQYF. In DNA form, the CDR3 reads TGTGCCAGCACCCCGGAGACTAGTGAAGAGACCCAGTACTTC.

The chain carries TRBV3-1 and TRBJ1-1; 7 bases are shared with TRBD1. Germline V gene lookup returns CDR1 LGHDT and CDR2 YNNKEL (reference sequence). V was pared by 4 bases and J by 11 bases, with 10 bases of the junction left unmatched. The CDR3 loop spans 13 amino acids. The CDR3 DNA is TGTGCCAGCAGCCGAGAAGACGACAGGGTGGCTTTCTTT. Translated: CASSREDDRVAFF.

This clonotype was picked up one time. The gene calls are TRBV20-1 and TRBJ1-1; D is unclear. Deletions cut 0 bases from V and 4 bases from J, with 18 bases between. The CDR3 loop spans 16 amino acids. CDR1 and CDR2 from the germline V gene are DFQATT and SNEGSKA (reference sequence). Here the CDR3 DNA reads TGCAGTGCTAGAGACCCCAATCGGAGTTGGGGCACTGAAGCTTTCTTT. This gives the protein CSARDPNRSWGTEAFF.

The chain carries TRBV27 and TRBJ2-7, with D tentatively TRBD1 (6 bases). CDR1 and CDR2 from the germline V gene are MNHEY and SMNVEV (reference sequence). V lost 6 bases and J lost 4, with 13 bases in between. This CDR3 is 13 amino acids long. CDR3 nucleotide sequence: TGTGCCAGCAGACATCTACAGGGATACGAGCAGTACTTC. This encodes CASRHLQGYEQYF.

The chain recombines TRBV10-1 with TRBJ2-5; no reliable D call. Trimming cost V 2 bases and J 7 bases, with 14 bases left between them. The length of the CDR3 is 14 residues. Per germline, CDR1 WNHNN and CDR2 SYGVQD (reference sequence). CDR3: CASSEASASRTQYF. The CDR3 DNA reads TGCGCCAGCAGTGAGGCGTCTGCGAGCCGGACCCAGTACTTC.

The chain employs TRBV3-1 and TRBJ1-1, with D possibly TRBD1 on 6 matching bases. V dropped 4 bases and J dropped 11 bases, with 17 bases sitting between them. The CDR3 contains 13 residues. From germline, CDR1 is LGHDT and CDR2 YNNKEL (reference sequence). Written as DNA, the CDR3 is TGTGCCAGCAGCCCGGGGGGGGCCTCAGCCGCTTTCTTT. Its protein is CASSPGGASAAFF.

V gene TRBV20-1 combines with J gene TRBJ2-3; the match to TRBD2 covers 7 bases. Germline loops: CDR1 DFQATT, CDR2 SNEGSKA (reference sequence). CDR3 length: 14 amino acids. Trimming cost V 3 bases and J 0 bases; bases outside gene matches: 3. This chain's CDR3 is CSARGGTSTDTQYF. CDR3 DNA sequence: TGCAGTGCTAGGGGAGGGACTAGCACAGATACGCAGTATTTT.

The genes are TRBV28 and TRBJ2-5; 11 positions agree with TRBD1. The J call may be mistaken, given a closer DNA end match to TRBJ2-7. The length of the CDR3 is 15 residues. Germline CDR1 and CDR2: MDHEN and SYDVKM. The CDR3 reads CASSPAGTGGDEQYF. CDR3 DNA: TGTGCCAGCAGTCCAGCCGGGACAGGGGGTGACGAGCAGTACTTC.

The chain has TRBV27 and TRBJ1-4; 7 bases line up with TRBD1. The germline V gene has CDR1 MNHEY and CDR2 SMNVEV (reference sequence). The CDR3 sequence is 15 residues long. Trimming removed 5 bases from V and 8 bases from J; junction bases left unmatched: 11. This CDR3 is CASSRDRARYEKLFF. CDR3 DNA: TGTGCCAGCAGTCGAGACAGGGCCCGATACGAAAAACTGTTTTTT.

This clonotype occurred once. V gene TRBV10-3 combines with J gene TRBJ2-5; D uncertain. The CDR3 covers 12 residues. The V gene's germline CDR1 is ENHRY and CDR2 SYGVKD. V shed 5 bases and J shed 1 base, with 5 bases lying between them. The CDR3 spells CAISRSQETQYF. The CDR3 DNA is TGTGCCATCAGTCGATCCCAAGAGACCCAGTACTTC.

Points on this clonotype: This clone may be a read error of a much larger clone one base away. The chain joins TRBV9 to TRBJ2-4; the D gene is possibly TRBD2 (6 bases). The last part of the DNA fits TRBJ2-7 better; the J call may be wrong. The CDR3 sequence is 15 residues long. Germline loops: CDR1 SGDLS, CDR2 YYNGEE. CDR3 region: CASSPQVGGTCEQYF. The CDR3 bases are TGTGCCAGCAGCCCCCAGGTCGGGGGAACCTGCGAGCAGTACTTC.

CDR3 loop: CSVDPGQSTDTQYF. CDR3 bases: TGCAGCGTGGACCCGGGACAGAGCACAGATACGCAGTATTTT. The V call is TRBV29-1, the J call TRBJ2-3; 7 nucleotides align to TRBD1. CDR1 and CDR2 from the germline V gene are SQVTM and ANQGSEA. The CDR3 covers 14 residues. V dropped 6 bases and J dropped 0; count of bases not matched to a gene: 6.

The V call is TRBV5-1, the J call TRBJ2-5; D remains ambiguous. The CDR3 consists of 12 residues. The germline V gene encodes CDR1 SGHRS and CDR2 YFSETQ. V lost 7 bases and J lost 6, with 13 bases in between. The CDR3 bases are TGCGCCAGCGAAGCCCCGGAAAAGACCCAGTACTTC. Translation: CASEAPEKTQYF.

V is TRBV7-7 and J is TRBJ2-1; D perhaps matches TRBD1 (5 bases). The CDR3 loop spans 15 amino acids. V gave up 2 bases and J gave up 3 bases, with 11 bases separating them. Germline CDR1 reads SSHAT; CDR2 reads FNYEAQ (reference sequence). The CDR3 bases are TGTGCCAGCAGCTTAACAGGTCAGAACTACAATGAGCAGTTCTTC. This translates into CASSLTGQNYNEQFF.

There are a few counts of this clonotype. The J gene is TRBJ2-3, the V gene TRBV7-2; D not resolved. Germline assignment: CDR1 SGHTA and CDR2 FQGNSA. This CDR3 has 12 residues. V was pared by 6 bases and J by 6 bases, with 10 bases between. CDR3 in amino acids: CASRLRADTQYF. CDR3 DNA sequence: TGTGCCAGCAGGTTGCGAGCCGATACGCAGTATTTT.

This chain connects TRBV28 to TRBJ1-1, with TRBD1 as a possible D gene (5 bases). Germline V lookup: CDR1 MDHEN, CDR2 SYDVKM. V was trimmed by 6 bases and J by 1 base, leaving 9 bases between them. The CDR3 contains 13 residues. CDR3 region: CASRAGANTEAFF. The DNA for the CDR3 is TGTGCCAGCAGGGCCGGGGCGAACACTGAAGCTTTCTTT.

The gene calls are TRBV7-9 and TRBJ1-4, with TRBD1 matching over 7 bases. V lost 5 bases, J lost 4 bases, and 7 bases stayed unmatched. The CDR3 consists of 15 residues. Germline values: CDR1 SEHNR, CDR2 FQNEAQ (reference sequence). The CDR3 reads CASSPGGGRNEKLFF. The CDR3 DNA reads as TGTGCCAGCAGCCCAGGGGGGGGCCGTAATGAAAAACTGTTTTTT.

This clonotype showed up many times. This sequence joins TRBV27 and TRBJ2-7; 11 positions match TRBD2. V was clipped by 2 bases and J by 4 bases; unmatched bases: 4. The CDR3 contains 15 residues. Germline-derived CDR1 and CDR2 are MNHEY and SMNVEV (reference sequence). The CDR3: CASSLGTSGVYEQYF. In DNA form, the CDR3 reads TGTGCCAGCAGTTTAGGGACTAGCGGAGTTTACGAGCAGTACTTC.

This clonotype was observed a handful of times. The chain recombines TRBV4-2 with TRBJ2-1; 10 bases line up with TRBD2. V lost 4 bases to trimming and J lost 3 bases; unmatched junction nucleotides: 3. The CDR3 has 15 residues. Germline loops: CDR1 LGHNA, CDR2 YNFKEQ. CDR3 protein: CASSRTSGDYNEQFF. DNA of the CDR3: TGTGCCAGCAGCCGGACTAGCGGAGACTACAATGAGCAGTTCTTC.

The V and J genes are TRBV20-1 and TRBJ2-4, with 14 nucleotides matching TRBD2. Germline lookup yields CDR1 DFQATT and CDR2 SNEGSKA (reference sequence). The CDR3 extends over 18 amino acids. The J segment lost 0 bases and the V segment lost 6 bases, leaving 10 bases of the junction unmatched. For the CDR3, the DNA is TGCAGTGCCCGGGGAGGGACTAGCGGGGGTCTAGCCAAAAACATTCAGTACTTC. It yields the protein CSARGGTSGGLAKNIQYF.

The CDR3 region is CASNPGQGPYSEQFF. The CDR3 DNA reads TGTGCCAGCAACCCGGGACAGGGGCCGTATAGTGAGCAGTTCTTC. The chain employs TRBV6-5 and TRBJ2-1, with 10 nucleotides matching TRBD1. Trimming at V came to 7 bases and at J to 9 bases, leaving 12 bases not matched to a gene. The CDR3 totals 15 residues. CDR1 is MNHEY, CDR2 SVGAGI, per germline.

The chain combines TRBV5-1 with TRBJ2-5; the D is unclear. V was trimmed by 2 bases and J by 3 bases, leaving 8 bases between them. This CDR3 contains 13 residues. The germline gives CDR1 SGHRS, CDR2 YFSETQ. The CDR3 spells CASSFLKEETQYF. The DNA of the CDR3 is TGCGCCAGCAGCTTTTTGAAGGAAGAGACCCAGTACTTC.

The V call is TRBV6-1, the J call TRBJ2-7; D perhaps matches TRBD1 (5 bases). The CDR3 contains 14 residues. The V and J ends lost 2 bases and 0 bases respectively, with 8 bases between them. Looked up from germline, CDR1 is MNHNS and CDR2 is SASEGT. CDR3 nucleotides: TGTGCCAGCAGTGAACGACAGTCCTCCTACGAGCAGTACTTC. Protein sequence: CASSERQSSYEQYF.